The 20 T cell receptor beta chains below all came from one sample that was sequenced in a study of patients and donors after allogeneic stem cell transplantation. TCRdb reprocessed the RT-PCR reads with MiXCR, giving one entry per CDR3 protein. Found here are about 410,000 distinct CDR3 sequences, 16% of them singletons; the top ten hold roughly 7%. The sequencing sample was made of blood, either unsorted or a sorted T cell fraction (not recorded which). These receptors were taken from a human donor who was either an allogeneic HSCT recipient or a stem cell or donor lymphocyte infusion donor (not recorded which). It is not recorded whose cells these are; they may come from a transplant donor.

This clonotype was counted a few times. The chain links TRBV5-1 to TRBJ1-3; maybe TRBD1 (5 bases). Trimming stripped 3 bases from V and 5 bases from J, with 9 bases between. The CDR3 extends over 13 amino acids. Germline V lookup: CDR1 SGHRS, CDR2 YFSETQ. This CDR3 is CASSWDERNTIYF. The CDR3 bases are TGCGCCAGCAGCTGGGACGAAAGAAACACCATATATTTT.

V gene TRBV5-1 combines with J gene TRBJ2-5, with 14 nucleotides matching TRBD2. The V gene's germline CDR1 is SGHRS and CDR2 YFSETQ. V trimming: 4 bases; J trimming: 4 bases; junction bases outside the gene matches: 6. CDR3 length: 16 amino acids. The CDR3: CASSRGLAGGRETQYF. CDR3 bases: TGCGCCAGCAGCAGAGGACTAGCGGGGGGACGAGAGACCCAGTACTTC. Supplemented by reference TRBV5-1 and TRBJ2-5, the full variable domain reads KAGVTQTPRYLIKTRGQQVTLSCSPISGHRSVSWYQQTPGQGLQFLFEYFSETQRNKGNFPGRFSGRQFSNSRSEMNVSTLELGDSALYLCASSRGLAGGRETQYFGPGTRLLVL.

The chain recombines TRBV6-5 with TRBJ2-2; no clear D gene. V shed 0 bases and J shed 2 bases, with 7 bases lying between them. Germline assignment: CDR1 MNHEY and CDR2 SVGAGI. The CDR3 contains 15 residues. CDR3: CASSYSTTNTGELFF. CDR3 DNA sequence: TGTGCCAGCAGTTACTCGACGACCAACACCGGGGAGCTGTTTTTT.

This clonotype has a count of ten or more. The chain recombines TRBV12-3 or TRBV12-4 with TRBJ2-1; 10 nucleotides align to TRBD1. The J segment lost 9 bases and the V segment lost 6 bases, leaving 8 bases of the junction unmatched. This CDR3 spans 14 amino acids. CDR3 in amino acids: CASRTGTGVGEQFF. DNA of the CDR3: TGTGCCAGCAGAACCGGGACAGGGGTGGGTGAGCAGTTCTTC.

The chain carries TRBV20-1 and TRBJ2-7; TRBD2 matches 7 bases. CDR3 length: 15 residues. V lost 0 bases and J lost 2; bases outside the gene matches: 7. Germline CDR1 reads DFQATT; CDR2 reads SNEGSKA (reference sequence). As DNA, the CDR3 is TGCAGTGCTAGAGATCTGGGTAGCGGGCCCTACGAGCAGTACTTC. It specifies CSARDLGSGPYEQYF.

This clonotype was seen more than once but under ten times. The V gene is TRBV7-9, the J gene TRBJ1-2, with D possibly matching TRBD1 (5 bases). CDR1 and CDR2 from the germline V gene are SEHNR and FQNEAQ (reference sequence). The CDR3 is 15 amino acids. The V gene lost 0 bases and the J gene lost 3 bases, with 11 bases spanning the gap. This chain's CDR3 is CASSLAMGQDYGYTF. In nucleotides, the CDR3 is TGTGCCAGCAGCTTAGCGATGGGGCAGGACTATGGCTACACCTTC.

This clonotype was detected only a few times. The chain employs TRBV5-1 and TRBJ2-1, with D perhaps TRBD2 (7 bases). Germline V gene lookup returns CDR1 SGHRS and CDR2 YFSETQ. This CDR3 comprises 17 residues. Trimming removed 0 bases from V and 4 bases from J, with 17 bases in between. CDR3 bases: TGCGCCAGCAGCTTGGATTCGGGGGGCCCAAGATACAATGAGCAGTTCTTC. This translates into CASSLDSGGPRYNEQFF.

The table lists this clonotype with a few counts. The chain joins TRBV29-1 to TRBJ2-3; D unclear. CDR3 length equals 13 residues. Germline CDR1 and CDR2: SQVTM and ANQGSEA. The ends were cut back, 3 bases at V and 0 bases at J, with 7 bases in the middle. The CDR3 loop reads CSVEVRSTDTQYF. Written as DNA, the CDR3 is TGCAGCGTTGAGGTCCGGAGCACAGATACGCAGTATTTT.

This clonotype came up a few times. CDR3 nucleotide sequence: TGTGCCAGCAGTTTTGAAGCTAGCGGGTGGATGGCACTATCCGAGCAGTTCTTC. It is translated as CASSFEASGWMALSEQFF. The V gene is TRBV12-3 or TRBV12-4, the J gene TRBJ2-1; TRBD2 agrees at 8 bases. The junction had 20 bases not matched to a gene; V was cut back by 3 bases and J by 10 bases. The CDR3 length is 18 residues.

V and J are TRBV29-1 and TRBJ2-7; TRBD2 aligns across 10 bases. Germline V gene data show CDR1 as SQVTM and CDR2 as ANQGSEA. The CDR3 is made up of 12 amino acids. Trimming took 7 bases from V and 2 from J; bases not matched to a gene: 2. The CDR3 DNA follows: TGCAGCGCAGGGACTAGCGCCTACGAGCAGTACTTC. This encodes CSAGTSAYEQYF.

In this sample, this clonotype turned up many times. The J gene is TRBJ2-7, the V gene TRBV12-3 or TRBV12-4; D is uncertain. The CDR3 length is 12 residues. Trimming took 7 bases from V and 5 from J, leaving 12 bases between them. The CDR3 coding sequence is TGTGCCAGCACCCTAAACCGGGACGAGCAGTACTTC. It yields the protein CASTLNRDEQYF.

This chain joins TRBV20-1 and TRBJ2-2; no reliable D call. Per the germline V gene, CDR1 is DFQATT and CDR2 is SNEGSKA (reference sequence). Deletions cut 3 bases from V and 5 bases from J, with 10 bases between. The CDR3 consists of 13 residues. CDR3 protein: CSARGSLTGELFF. The DNA for the CDR3 is TGCAGTGCTAGGGGCTCCTTAACCGGGGAGCTGTTTTTT.

The sample holds a few counts of this clonotype. The CDR3 nucleotides read TGTGCCAGCAGTGGCCTTTTGGGAGGCTACACCTTC. This codes for CASSGLLGGYTF. The chain is built from TRBV25-1 and TRBJ1-2; no reliable D call. The CDR3 is 12 residues long. With 4 bases removed from V and 8 bases from J, the gap between germline ends came to 11 bases. CDR1 MGHDK and CDR2 SYGVNS come from the germline V gene.

This clonotype was observed a few times. The chain combines TRBV2 with TRBJ2-3; no clear D. From germline, CDR1 is SNHLY and CDR2 FYNNEI. V was pared by 6 bases and J by 2 bases, with 6 bases between. This CDR3 comprises 12 residues. This CDR3 is CASRPDTDTQYF. The CDR3 bases are TGTGCCAGCAGGCCCGACACAGATACGCAGTATTTT.

The chain combines TRBV2 with TRBJ2-1; TRBD1 agrees at 10 bases. Germline CDR1 is SNHLY and CDR2 is FYNNEI. Trimming took 7 bases from V and 11 from J; bases not matched to a gene: 14. The CDR3 totals 15 residues. CDR3 residues: CASTGDGTGASKQFF. CDR3 nucleotides: TGTGCCAGCACCGGGGATGGGACAGGGGCCTCAAAGCAGTTCTTC.

This clonotype was counted a few times. CDR3 region: CSVEGLAKYNEQFF. The CDR3 nucleotides are TGCAGCGTTGAGGGACTAGCCAAATACAATGAGCAGTTCTTC. This chain joins TRBV29-1 and TRBJ2-1, with 9 bases matching TRBD2. After removal of 3 bases from V and 4 bases from J, the junction contained 4 bases not matched to a gene. CDR1 and CDR2 from the germline V gene are SQVTM and ANQGSEA. CDR3 size: 14 residues.

There are many counts of this clonotype. This sequence joins TRBV12-3 or TRBV12-4 and TRBJ2-2, with D possibly matching TRBD1 (6 bases). The CDR3 has 13 amino acids. Trimming removed 5 bases at V and 5 bases at J, with 9 bases between. Written as DNA, the CDR3 is TGTGCCAGCAGTCTCGGACAGACCGGGGAGCTGTTTTTT. Protein product: CASSLGQTGELFF.

This clonotype showed up many times. J is TRBJ1-1 and V is TRBV12-3 or TRBV12-4; D ambiguous. V was clipped by 1 base and J by 3 bases, with 9 bases between them. This CDR3 is 14 amino acids long. CDR3 nucleotides: TGTGCCAGCAGTTTAGTACTCCAGGACACTGAAGCTTTCTTT. Protein sequence: CASSLVLQDTEAFF.

The V and J genes are TRBV20-1 and TRBJ2-1; 7 bases line up with TRBD2. CDR1 DFQATT and CDR2 SNEGSKA come from the germline V gene (reference sequence). With V trimmed by 4 bases and J by 8 bases, 8 bases remained unmatched. The CDR3 runs 13 residues. In DNA form, the CDR3 reads TGCAGTGCTACGACTCGCGGGGGTCATGAGCAGTTCTTC. Translation gives CSATTRGGHEQFF.

This clonotype was observed a few times. This rearrangement joins TRBV6-5 to TRBJ2-4; D may match TRBD1 or TRBD2 (5 bases each). Germline CDR1 reads MNHEY; CDR2 reads SVGAGI. Trimming shortened V by 3 bases and J by 8 bases, and 11 bases separated the two germline ends. The CDR3 is 13 amino acids. The CDR3 region is CASSYGGRDIQYF. The DNA of the CDR3 is TGTGCCAGCAGTTATGGGGGAAGGGACATTCAGTACTTC.